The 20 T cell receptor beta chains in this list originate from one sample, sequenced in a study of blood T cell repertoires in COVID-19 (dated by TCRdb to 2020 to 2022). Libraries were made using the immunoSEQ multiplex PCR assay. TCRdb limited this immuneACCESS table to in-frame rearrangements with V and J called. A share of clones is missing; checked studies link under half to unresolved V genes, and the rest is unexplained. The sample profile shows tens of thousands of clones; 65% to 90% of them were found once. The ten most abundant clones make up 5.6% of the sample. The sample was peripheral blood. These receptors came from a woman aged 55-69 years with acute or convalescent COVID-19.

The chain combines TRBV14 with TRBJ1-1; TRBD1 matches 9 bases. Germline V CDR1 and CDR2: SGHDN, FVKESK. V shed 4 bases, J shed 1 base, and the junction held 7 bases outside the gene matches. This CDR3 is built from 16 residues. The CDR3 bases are TGTGCCAGCAGCCCAGGGACAGGGCGAGGGAACACTGAAGCTTTCTTT. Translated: CASSPGTGRGNTEAFF. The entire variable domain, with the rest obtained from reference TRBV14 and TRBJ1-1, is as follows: EAGVTQFPSHSVIEKGQTVTLRCDPISGHDNLYWYRRVMGKEIKFLLHFVKESKQDESGMPNNRFLAERTGGTYSTLKVQPAELEDSGVYFCASSPGTGRGNTEAFFGQGTRLTVV.

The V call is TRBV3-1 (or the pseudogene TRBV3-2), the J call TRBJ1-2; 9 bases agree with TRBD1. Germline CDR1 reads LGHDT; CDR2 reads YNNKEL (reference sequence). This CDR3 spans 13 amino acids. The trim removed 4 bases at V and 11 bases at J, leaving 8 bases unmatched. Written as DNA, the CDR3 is TGTGCCAGCAGCCCAGGGACAGGGAGGATGTACACCTTC. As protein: CASSPGTGRMYTF.

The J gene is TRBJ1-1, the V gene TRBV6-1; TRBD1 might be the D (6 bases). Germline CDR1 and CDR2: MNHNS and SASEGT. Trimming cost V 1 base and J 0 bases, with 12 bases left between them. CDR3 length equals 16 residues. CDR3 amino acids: CASSEGQGRMNTEAFF. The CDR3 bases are TGTGCCAGCAGTGAAGGGCAGGGGCGTATGAACACTGAAGCTTTCTTT.

This chain's CDR3 is CASSSFLTREDGYTF. In DNA form, the CDR3 reads TGTGCCAGCAGCTCCTTCCTTACCAGGGAGGATGGCTACACCTTC. This chain connects TRBV7-9 to TRBJ1-2, with D maybe TRBD1 (5 bases). The length of the CDR3 is 15 residues. V was pared by 4 bases and J by 6 bases, with 18 bases between. Germline loops: CDR1 SEHNR, CDR2 FQNEAQ (reference sequence).

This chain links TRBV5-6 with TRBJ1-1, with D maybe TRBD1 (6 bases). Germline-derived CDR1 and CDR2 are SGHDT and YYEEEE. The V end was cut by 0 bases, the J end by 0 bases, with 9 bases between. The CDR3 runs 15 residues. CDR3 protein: CASSLVGQMNTEAFF. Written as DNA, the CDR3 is TGTGCCAGCAGCTTGGTCGGACAGATGAACACTGAAGCTTTCTTT.

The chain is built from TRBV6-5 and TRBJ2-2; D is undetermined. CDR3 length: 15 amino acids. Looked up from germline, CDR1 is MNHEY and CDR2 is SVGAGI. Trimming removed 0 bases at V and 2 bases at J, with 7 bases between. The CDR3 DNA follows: TGTGCCAGCAGTTACTCCCTCGTTAACACCGGGGAGCTGTTTTTT. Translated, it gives CASSYSLVNTGELFF.

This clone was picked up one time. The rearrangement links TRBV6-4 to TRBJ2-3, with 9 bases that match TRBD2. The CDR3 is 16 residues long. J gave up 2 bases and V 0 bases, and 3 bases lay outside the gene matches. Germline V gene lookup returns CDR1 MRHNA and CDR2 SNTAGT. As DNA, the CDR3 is TGTGCCAGCAGTGACTCCGGCGGGGGGGCCACAGATACGCAGTATTTT. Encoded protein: CASSDSGGGATDTQYF.

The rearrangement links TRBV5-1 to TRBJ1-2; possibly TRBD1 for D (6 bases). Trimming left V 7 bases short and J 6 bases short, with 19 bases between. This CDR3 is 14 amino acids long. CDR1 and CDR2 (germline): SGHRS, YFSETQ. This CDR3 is CASHDPVGGHGYTF. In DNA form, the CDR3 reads TGCGCCAGCCATGATCCAGTCGGGGGGCATGGCTACACCTTC.

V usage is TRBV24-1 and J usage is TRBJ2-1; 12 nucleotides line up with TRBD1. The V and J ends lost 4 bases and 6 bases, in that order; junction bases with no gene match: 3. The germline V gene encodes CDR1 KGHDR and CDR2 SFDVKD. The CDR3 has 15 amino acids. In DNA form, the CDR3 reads TGTGCCACCAGTGACGGGACAGGGGGCCGCAATGAGCAGTTCTTC. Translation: CATSDGTGGRNEQFF.

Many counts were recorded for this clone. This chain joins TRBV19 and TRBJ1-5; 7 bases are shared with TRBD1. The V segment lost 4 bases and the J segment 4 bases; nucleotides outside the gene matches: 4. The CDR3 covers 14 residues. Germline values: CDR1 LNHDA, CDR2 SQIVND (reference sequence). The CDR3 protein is CASSTDRENQPQHF. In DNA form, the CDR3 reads TGTGCCAGTAGTACCGACAGGGAGAATCAGCCCCAGCATTTT.

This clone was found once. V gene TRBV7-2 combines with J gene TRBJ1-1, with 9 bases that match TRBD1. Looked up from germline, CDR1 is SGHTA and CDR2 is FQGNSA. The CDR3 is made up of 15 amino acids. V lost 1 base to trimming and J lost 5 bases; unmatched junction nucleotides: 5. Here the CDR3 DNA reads TGTGCCAGCAGCTTAGGAGGGACAGGGATTACTGAAGCTTTCTTT. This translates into CASSLGGTGITEAFF.

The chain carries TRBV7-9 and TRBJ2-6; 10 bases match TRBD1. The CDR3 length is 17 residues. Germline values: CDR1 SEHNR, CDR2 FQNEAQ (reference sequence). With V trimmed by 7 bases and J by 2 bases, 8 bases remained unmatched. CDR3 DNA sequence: TGTGCCAGCACCGAAACCGGGACAGGGGCTGGGGCCAACGTCCTGACTTTC. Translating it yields CASTETGTGAGANVLTF.

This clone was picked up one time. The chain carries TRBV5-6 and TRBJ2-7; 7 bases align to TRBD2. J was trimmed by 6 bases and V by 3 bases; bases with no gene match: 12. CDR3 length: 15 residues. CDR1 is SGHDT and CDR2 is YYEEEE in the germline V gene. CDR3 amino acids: CASSSTARRGFEQYF. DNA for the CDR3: TGTGCCAGCAGCTCGACAGCAAGGCGGGGGTTCGAGCAGTACTTC.

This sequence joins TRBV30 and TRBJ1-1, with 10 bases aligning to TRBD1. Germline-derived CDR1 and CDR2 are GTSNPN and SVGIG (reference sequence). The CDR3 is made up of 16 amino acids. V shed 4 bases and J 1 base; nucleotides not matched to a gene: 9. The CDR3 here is CAWTGTGAPSNTEAFF. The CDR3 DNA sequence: TGTGCCTGGACCGGGACAGGGGCTCCCTCGAACACTGAAGCTTTCTTT.

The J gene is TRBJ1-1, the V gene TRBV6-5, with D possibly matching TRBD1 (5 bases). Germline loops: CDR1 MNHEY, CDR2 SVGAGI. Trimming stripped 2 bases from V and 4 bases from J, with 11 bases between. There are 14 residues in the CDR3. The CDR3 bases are TGTGCCAGCAGTTACCGCAGGGTTGGCACTGAAGCTTTCTTT. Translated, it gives CASSYRRVGTEAFF.

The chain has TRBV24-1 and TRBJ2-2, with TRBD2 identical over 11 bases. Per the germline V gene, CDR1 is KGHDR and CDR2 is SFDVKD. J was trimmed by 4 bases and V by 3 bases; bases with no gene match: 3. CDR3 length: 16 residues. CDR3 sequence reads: CATSDLLAGATGELFF. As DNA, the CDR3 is TGTGCCACCAGTGATCTACTAGCGGGGGCCACCGGGGAGCTGTTTTTT.

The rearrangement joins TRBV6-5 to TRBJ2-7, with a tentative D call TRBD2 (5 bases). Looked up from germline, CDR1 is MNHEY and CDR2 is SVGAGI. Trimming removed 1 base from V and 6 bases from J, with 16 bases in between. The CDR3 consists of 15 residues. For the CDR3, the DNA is TGTGCCAGCAGTTACTACTGGGAGCCGGGCGTCGAGCAGTACTTC. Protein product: CASSYYWEPGVEQYF.

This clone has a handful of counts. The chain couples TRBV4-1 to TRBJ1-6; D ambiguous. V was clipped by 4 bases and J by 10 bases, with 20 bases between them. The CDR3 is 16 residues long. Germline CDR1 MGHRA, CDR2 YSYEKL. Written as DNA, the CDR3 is TGCGCCAGCAGCCCGACGACGGGAAATTGGGAATCACCCCTCCACTTT. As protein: CASSPTTGNWESPLHF.

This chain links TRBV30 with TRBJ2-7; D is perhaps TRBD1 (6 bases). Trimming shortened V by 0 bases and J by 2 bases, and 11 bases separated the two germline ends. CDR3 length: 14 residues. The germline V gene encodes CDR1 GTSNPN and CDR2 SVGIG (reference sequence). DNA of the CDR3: TGTGCCTGGAGTGTCCGGGACACAGCCTACGAGCAGTACTTC. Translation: CAWSVRDTAYEQYF.

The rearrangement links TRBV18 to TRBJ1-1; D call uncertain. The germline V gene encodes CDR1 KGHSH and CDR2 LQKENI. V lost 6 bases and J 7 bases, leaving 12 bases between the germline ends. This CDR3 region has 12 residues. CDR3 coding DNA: TGTGCCAGCTCTCTCGGCGGCGGTGAAGCTTTCTTT. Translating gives CASSLGGGEAFF. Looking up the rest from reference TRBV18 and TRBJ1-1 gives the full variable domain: NAGVMQNPRHLVRRRGQEARLRCSPMKGHSHVYWYRQLPEEGLKFMVYLQKENIIDESGMPKERFSAEFPKEGPSILRIQQVVRGDSAAYFCASSLGGGEAFFGQGTRLTVV.